Each of the 8 T cell receptor beta chains below was sequenced from the same sample in a study of OX40 agonist ivuxolimab in advanced cancers. Clones were read by immunoSEQ multiplex PCR, and TCRdb kept only the in-frame ones, dropping some. The sample lists 70,000 or so clones; 65% to 90% were seen once. The material was CD4+ or CD8+ T cells sorted from blood, obtained in a trial of the OX40 agonist ivuxolimab. The receptors were gathered from an adult with an advanced solid tumor such as melanoma, head and neck, liver or kidney cancer.

The chain couples TRBV2 to TRBJ1-1, with 7 bases identical to TRBD1. CDR1 is SNHLY and CDR2 is FYNNEI in the germline V gene. The CDR3 runs to 12 residues. Trimming cost V 6 bases and J 7 bases; bases outside gene matches: 5. This CDR3 is CASSETGLEAFF. The CDR3 nucleotides read TGTGCCAGCAGCGAGACAGGGCTTGAAGCTTTCTTT.

The J gene is TRBJ1-4, the V gene TRBV7-2; no firm D call. CDR1 and CDR2 from the germline V gene are SGHTA and FQGNSA. This CDR3 has 12 amino acids. Trimming pared 2 bases from V and 7 bases from J, leaving 5 bases between. In DNA form, the CDR3 reads TGTGCCAGCAGCTTATCCGGTGAAAAACTGTTTTTT. Translation: CASSLSGEKLFF.

The rearrangement uses TRBV4-3 and TRBJ2-2; a weak D match, TRBD2 (5 bases). The CDR3 contains 14 residues. Germline V gene lookup returns CDR1 LGHNA and CDR2 YSLEER. Trimming left V 0 bases short and J 4 bases short, with 6 bases between. Here the CDR3 reads CASSQDRGTGELFF. For the CDR3, the DNA is TGCGCCAGCAGCCAAGATCGGGGCACCGGGGAGCTGTTTTTT.

The chain employs TRBV6-6 and TRBJ1-1; maybe TRBD1 (6 bases). V lost 6 bases and J 4 bases, leaving 12 bases between the germline ends. Germline loops: CDR1 MNHNY, CDR2 SVGAGI (reference sequence). This CDR3 has 13 residues. CDR3 bases: TGTGCCAGCAGCTCGCAGGGGACCACTGAAGCTTTCTTT. This translates into CASSSQGTTEAFF.

V usage is TRBV19 and J usage is TRBJ2-7; 12 bases agree with TRBD2. In germline, CDR1 is LNHDA, CDR2 SQIVND (reference sequence). Trimming at V came to 3 bases and at J to 6 bases, leaving 3 bases not matched to a gene. CDR3 size: 14 residues. CDR3 sequence: CASSILAGGFEQYF. CDR3 coding DNA: TGTGCCAGTAGTATTCTAGCGGGGGGGTTCGAGCAGTACTTC.

The chain carries TRBV5-6 and TRBJ1-2; D might be TRBD1 (6 bases). The germline V and J ends were trimmed by 3 bases and 7 bases, with 16 bases remaining between them. Germline V lookup: CDR1 SGHDT, CDR2 YYEEEE. CDR3 length equals 14 residues. CDR3 amino acids: CASSWARRGVGYTF. Here the CDR3 DNA reads TGTGCCAGCAGCTGGGCCCGCAGGGGCGTTGGCTACACCTTC. Supplemented by reference TRBV5-6 and TRBJ1-2, the full variable domain reads DAGVTQSPTHLIKTRGQQVTLRCSPKSGHDTVSWYQQALGQGPQFIFQYYEEEERQRGNFPDRFSGHQFPNYSSELNVNALLLGDSALYLCASSWARRGVGYTFGSGTRLTVV.

The chain links TRBV14 to TRBJ2-7, with 11 bases fitting TRBD1. From germline, CDR1 is SGHDN and CDR2 FVKESK. The CDR3 covers 14 residues. Trimming cost V 1 base and J 6 bases; bases outside gene matches: 2. DNA for the CDR3: TGTGCCAGCAGCCAAGGGACAGGGGGCCGCGAGCAGTACTTC. It yields the protein CASSQGTGGREQYF.

V is TRBV6-5 and J is TRBJ2-7; 10 bases are shared with TRBD2. The CDR3 has 15 amino acids. Germline V gene lookup returns CDR1 MNHEY and CDR2 SVGAGI. J lost 7 bases, V lost 4 bases, and 10 bases had no gene match. The CDR3 loop is CASSSGLARSGEQYF. Written as DNA, the CDR3 is TGTGCCAGCAGTTCGGGACTAGCGCGGAGTGGGGAGCAGTACTTC.